The 23 T cell receptor beta chains listed next were all sequenced from one sample in a study of graft-versus-host responses after intestinal transplantation. TCRdb's table, derived via immunoSEQ multiplex PCR, lists solely in-frame clones and lacks some. The profile shows 30,000 to 50,000 clones, 90% to 95% of them singletons. The antigens of these receptors remain unknown. The sequencing here drew on unstimulated CD8+ T cells sorted from spleen or lymph node cells, taken before transplant. The receptor source for this set is a human donor who was the organ donor for an intestinal transplant.

In its sample, this clone was seen once. In DNA form, the CDR3 reads TGTGCCAGCAGTTACAGGGAGGGAATTGAAAAACTGTTTTTT. Its translation: CASSYREGIEKLFF. The rearrangement links TRBV6-6 to TRBJ1-4; no definite D call. V was cut by 2 bases and J by 7 bases, with 11 bases left in between. Germline V gene lookup returns CDR1 MNHNY and CDR2 SVGAGI (reference sequence). The CDR3 contains 14 residues.

The chain couples TRBV27 to TRBJ1-4; D perhaps matches TRBD1 (6 bases). The CDR3 has 15 amino acids. V was trimmed by 0 bases and J by 8 bases, leaving 13 bases between them. Germline V gene data show CDR1 as MNHEY and CDR2 as SMNVEV (reference sequence). The CDR3 nucleotides are TGTGCCAGCAGTTTATCGAGGGGCCAGGGGGAAAAACTGTTTTTT. Residues: CASSLSRGQGEKLFF.

The chain is built from TRBV5-5 and TRBJ2-7, with TRBD1 identical over 9 bases. The CDR3 is 14 amino acids. With 4 bases clipped from V and 6 bases from J, the junction kept 8 bases outside the gene matches. The germline gives CDR1 SGHKS, CDR2 YYEKEE (reference sequence). As DNA, the CDR3 is TGTGCCAGCAGCGAAGGGACAGGGCGTCGCGAGCAGTACTTC. This codes for CASSEGTGRREQYF.

The chain has TRBV28 and TRBJ1-1, with a weak D call TRBD1 (5 bases). The CDR3 loop spans 13 amino acids. Germline V lookup: CDR1 MDHEN, CDR2 SYDVKM. Trimming took 1 base from V and 6 from J, leaving 9 bases between them. CDR3 sequence reads: CASSLYPGAEAFF. In nucleotides, the CDR3 is TGTGCCAGCAGTTTATACCCGGGGGCTGAAGCTTTCTTT.

The chain joins TRBV4-2 to TRBJ2-1; D remains unclear. The CDR3 is 15 amino acids. V was cut by 0 bases and J by 6 bases, with 12 bases left in between. CDR1 is LGHNA, CDR2 YNFKEQ, per germline. The CDR3, as DNA: TGTGCCAGCAGCCAAGAGGTGGGGTCGGGCAATGAGCAGTTCTTC. This sequence encodes CASSQEVGSGNEQFF.

This clone was recorded a few times. This chain uses TRBV6-5 with TRBJ2-3, with 7 bases that match TRBD1. This CDR3 is 15 amino acids long. Unmatched junction bases numbered 1, after V lost 0 bases and J lost 1 base. The germline gives CDR1 MNHEY, CDR2 SVGAGI. The CDR3 DNA reads TGTGCCAGCAGTTACTCAGGGGGCGGCACAGATACGCAGTATTTT. Translation gives CASSYSGGGTDTQYF.

This clone was seen more than once but under ten times. The genes are TRBV10-2 and TRBJ1-1; the match to TRBD1 covers 7 bases. Germline values: CDR1 WSHSY, CDR2 SAAADI. The CDR3 is 11 amino acids. The J segment lost 4 bases and the V segment lost 9 bases, leaving 2 bases of the junction unmatched. The CDR3 reads CASRQGTEAFF. CDR3 sequence (DNA): TGCGCCAGTAGACAGGGCACTGAAGCTTTCTTT.

CDR3 in amino acids: CASSPTYVGDEGYTF. The CDR3 coding sequence is TGTGCCAGCAGCCCAACCTATGTAGGGGATGAGGGCTACACCTTC. The genes are TRBV6-5 and TRBJ1-2; a possible D gene is TRBD1 (5 bases). This CDR3 has 15 residues. The V end lost 6 bases, the J end lost 8 bases, and 22 bases lay between the germline ends. CDR1 and CDR2 from the germline V gene are MNHEY and SVGAGI.

The chain joins TRBV6-5 to TRBJ1-5; D possibly corresponds to TRBD1 (5 bases). This CDR3 has 12 amino acids. V lost 6 bases and J 6 bases, leaving 9 bases between the germline ends. Germline lookup yields CDR1 MNHEY and CDR2 SVGAGI. The CDR3 region is CASSNTGQPQHF. The CDR3 DNA reads as TGTGCCAGCAGCAACACAGGTCAGCCCCAGCATTTT.

The chain has TRBV6-6 and TRBJ2-2, with 14 nucleotides matching TRBD2. V lost 8 bases to trimming and J lost 3 bases; unmatched junction nucleotides: 5. Germline CDR1 reads MNHNY; CDR2 reads SVGAGI (reference sequence). The CDR3 has 16 amino acids. The CDR3 protein is CASGKGLAGDTGELFF. CDR3 bases: TGTGCCAGCGGAAAGGGACTAGCGGGGGACACCGGGGAGCTGTTTTTT.

This sequence joins TRBV27 and TRBJ2-7, with D maybe TRBD1 (6 bases). The CDR3 totals 13 residues. V dropped 5 bases and J dropped 2 bases, with 10 bases sitting between them. Germline values: CDR1 MNHEY, CDR2 SMNVEV (reference sequence). The CDR3 here is CASSTGIAYEQYF. The CDR3 DNA is TGTGCCAGCAGTACAGGGATCGCCTACGAGCAGTACTTC.

The rearrangement uses TRBV4-1 and TRBJ2-1; the match to TRBD2 covers 9 bases. This CDR3 is built from 16 residues. V dropped 3 bases and J dropped 4; count of bases not matched to a gene: 7. Germline values: CDR1 MGHRA, CDR2 YSYEKL. This CDR3 reads CASSQGSGGTYNEQFF. CDR3 DNA sequence: TGCGCCAGCAGCCAGGGTAGCGGGGGTACATACAATGAGCAGTTCTTC.

V and J are TRBV6-5 and TRBJ2-7; D remains unclear. The germline V gene has CDR1 MNHEY and CDR2 SVGAGI. The CDR3 contains 14 residues. V was trimmed by 2 bases and J by 2 bases, leaving 10 bases between them. The CDR3 loop reads CASSYLGSAYEQYF. CDR3 DNA: TGTGCCAGCAGTTACCTGGGCAGTGCCTACGAGCAGTACTTC.

The chain employs TRBV5-1 and TRBJ1-1; tentative D call: TRBD1 (5 bases). Germline CDR1 is SGHRS and CDR2 is YFSETQ. The CDR3 length is 13 residues. Trimming removed 2 bases at V and 6 bases at J, with 11 bases between. CDR3 residues: CASSLLMTAEAFF. CDR3 coding DNA: TGCGCCAGCAGCTTATTAATGACAGCTGAAGCTTTCTTT.

The J gene is TRBJ2-3, the V gene TRBV13; the D call may be TRBD1 or TRBD2 (5 bases each). Germline CDR1 is PRHDT and CDR2 is FYEKMQ (reference sequence). The CDR3 length is 13 residues. V dropped 5 bases and J dropped 6 bases, with 12 bases sitting between them. In DNA, the CDR3 is TGTGCCAGCAGCGACCACGGGGCCGATACGCAGTATTTT. Translation: CASSDHGADTQYF.

The V call is TRBV4-1, the J call TRBJ2-7; TRBD1 agrees at 10 bases. Germline trimming cut 0 bases from V and 2 bases from J; bases unmatched to any gene: 4. Germline V gives CDR1 MGHRA, CDR2 YSYEKL. This CDR3 is 16 amino acids long. The CDR3 nucleotides are TGCGCCAGCAGCCAAGATCCGGGACAGGGGACCTACGAGCAGTACTTC. Translated: CASSQDPGQGTYEQYF.

V is TRBV25-1 and J is TRBJ2-1; tentatively, D is TRBD1 (6 bases). V lost 7 bases and J lost 13, with 14 bases in between. This CDR3 has 11 residues. Germline assignment: CDR1 MGHDK and CDR2 SYGVNS. The CDR3 coding sequence is TGTGCCAGCATTTGGGGGACACAACAGTTCTTC. It encodes CASIWGTQQFF.

The chain combines TRBV27 with TRBJ2-3; the D is unclear. From germline, CDR1 is MNHEY and CDR2 SMNVEV (reference sequence). V lost 2 bases and J lost 5, with 11 bases in between. CDR3 length equals 14 residues. The CDR3 here is CASSLILHRDTQYF. The CDR3, as DNA: TGTGCCAGCAGTTTAATCCTACATCGAGATACGCAGTATTTT.

The chain has TRBV25-1 and TRBJ2-1; D is perhaps TRBD1 or TRBD2 (5 bases each). The germline CDR1 and CDR2 sequences are MGHDK and SYGVNS. Between the trimmed V and J ends, which lost 3 bases and 0 bases, there was a span of 15 bases. The CDR3 has 17 residues. CDR3 DNA sequence: TGTGCCAGCAGTGAGGGGGTTCTCCCCAGCTCCTACAATGAGCAGTTCTTC. This translates into CASSEGVLPSSYNEQFF.

The chain couples TRBV29-1 to TRBJ2-7; a weak D match, TRBD1 (5 bases). CDR3 size: 13 residues. Germline V gives CDR1 SQVTM, CDR2 ANQGSEA. V dropped 0 bases and J dropped 4 bases, with 10 bases sitting between them. CDR3 sequence reads: CSVEDDSSYEQYF. The CDR3 DNA sequence: TGCAGCGTTGAAGATGACAGTTCTTACGAGCAGTACTTC.

The J gene is TRBJ1-1, the V gene TRBV7-6, with TRBD1 identical over 9 bases. CDR3 length: 15 amino acids. V lost 1 base and J lost 4; bases outside the gene matches: 4. Germline V CDR1 and CDR2: SGHVS, FNYEAQ. In DNA, the CDR3 is TGTGCCAGCAGCTTAGAGGGACAGGGACGCACTGAAGCTTTCTTT. Translated, it gives CASSLEGQGRTEAFF.

This sequence joins TRBV4-2 and TRBJ1-2; D is perhaps TRBD1 (6 bases). Trimming pared 0 bases from V and 4 bases from J, leaving 12 bases between. The length of the CDR3 is 15 residues. Looked up from germline, CDR1 is LGHNA and CDR2 is YNFKEQ. CDR3 in DNA: TGTGCCAGCAGCCAAGACCCCGACAGGTTCTATGGCTACACCTTC. This encodes CASSQDPDRFYGYTF.

The J gene is TRBJ2-7, the V gene TRBV7-9, with 13 bases matching TRBD2. Germline assignment: CDR1 SEHNR and CDR2 FQNEAQ (reference sequence). The J segment lost 3 bases and the V segment lost 5 bases, leaving 7 bases of the junction unmatched. The CDR3 is made up of 16 amino acids. The DNA for the CDR3 is TGTGCCAGCAGCCTGGGACTAGCGGGGCTCAACTACGAGCAGTACTTC. It translates to CASSLGLAGLNYEQYF. Supplemented by reference TRBV7-9 and TRBJ2-7, the full variable domain reads DTGVSQNPRHKITKRGQNVTFRCDPISEHNRLYWYRQTLGQGPEFLTYFQNEAQLEKSRLLSDRFSAERPKGSFSTLEIQRTEQGDSAMYLCASSLGLAGLNYEQYFGPGTRLTVT.